Below, one T cell receptor (beta chain) is given with its context. Its antigen remains unidentified. The record originates from a study of identical twins. Study observations and caveats: Out-of-frame TCR alpha sharing observed in monozygotic twins exceeded model estimates.

TCRdb ran MiXCR on the 5' RACE reads and lists one entry per CDR3 protein. The sample consists of about 240,000 distinct CDR3 sequences, over 9.5% of them appearing once. The clonotype was recovered from a middle-aged man in good health. Sequencing was done on a sample of memory T cells sorted from blood.

The CDR3 loop reads CASSLGPRDTEAFF. CDR3 nucleotides: TGTGCCAGCAGCTTAGGCCCTCGGGACACTGAAGCTTTCTTT. The J gene is TRBJ1-1, the V gene TRBV7-9; unclear D gene. With 1 base removed from V and 3 bases from J, the gap between germline ends came to 9 bases. Germline CDR1 is SEHNR and CDR2 is FQNEAQ (reference sequence). This CDR3 region has 14 residues.